This paragraph covers one T cell receptor beta chain sequence. The data derive from a study of shared T cell receptors in the human thymus. CDR3 length: 14 amino acids. Germline CDR1 and CDR2: MNHNY and SVGAGI (reference sequence). Trimming cost V 6 bases and J 5 bases, with 16 bases left between them. TCRdb's table, derived via immunoSEQ multiplex PCR, lists solely in-frame clones and lacks some. The sample lists roughly 550,000 clones, roughly 74% seen once, with roughly 0.013% in the top ten. A further study also used this sample, focusing on human thymus T cells. According to that study: Congenital heart defects were the reason for the corrective surgery that the donors, healthy Finnish infants, were having.

The chain joins TRBV6-6 to TRBJ1-2; tentatively, D is TRBD1 (5 bases). The material sequenced was thymocytes. The TCR comes from a boy younger than two with a congenital heart defect. The CDR3 reads CASSCGGGNYGYTF. The CDR3 coding sequence is TGTGCCAGCAGCTGCGGGGGGGGGAATTATGGCTACACCTTC.